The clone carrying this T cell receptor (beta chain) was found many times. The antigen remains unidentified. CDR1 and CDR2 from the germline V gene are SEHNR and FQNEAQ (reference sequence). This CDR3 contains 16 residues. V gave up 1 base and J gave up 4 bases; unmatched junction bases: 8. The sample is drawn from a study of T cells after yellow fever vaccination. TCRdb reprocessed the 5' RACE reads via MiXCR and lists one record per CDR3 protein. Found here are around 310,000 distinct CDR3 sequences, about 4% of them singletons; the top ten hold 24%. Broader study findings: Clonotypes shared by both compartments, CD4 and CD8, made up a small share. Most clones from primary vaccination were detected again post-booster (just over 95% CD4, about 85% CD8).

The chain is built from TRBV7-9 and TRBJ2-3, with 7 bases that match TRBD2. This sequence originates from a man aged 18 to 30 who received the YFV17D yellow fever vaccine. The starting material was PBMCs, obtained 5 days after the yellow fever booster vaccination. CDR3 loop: CASSLGFGLDPDTQYF. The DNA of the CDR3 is TGTGCCAGCAGCTTAGGTTTCGGACTAGATCCAGATACGCAGTATTTT.